This T cell receptor (beta chain) was found in a study of blood T cell repertoires in COVID-19. Some clones are missing from TCRdb's copy, which holds only in-frame ones; the method was immunoSEQ multiplex PCR. This table holds 150,000 to 250,000 clones, 82% found once. With V trimmed by 2 bases and J by 5 bases, 10 bases remained unmatched. The CDR3 sequence is 15 residues long. From germline, CDR1 is GTSNPN and CDR2 SVGIG (reference sequence). This TCR was recovered from a human donor with acute or convalescent COVID-19. The donor label of this sample is uncertain. The gene calls are TRBV30 and TRBJ1-1; 8 positions agree with TRBD1. Material for sequencing was peripheral blood. The CDR3 region is CAWSPIGQGDTEAFF. In DNA, the CDR3 is TGTGCCTGGAGTCCCATAGGACAGGGTGATACTGAAGCTTTCTTT.